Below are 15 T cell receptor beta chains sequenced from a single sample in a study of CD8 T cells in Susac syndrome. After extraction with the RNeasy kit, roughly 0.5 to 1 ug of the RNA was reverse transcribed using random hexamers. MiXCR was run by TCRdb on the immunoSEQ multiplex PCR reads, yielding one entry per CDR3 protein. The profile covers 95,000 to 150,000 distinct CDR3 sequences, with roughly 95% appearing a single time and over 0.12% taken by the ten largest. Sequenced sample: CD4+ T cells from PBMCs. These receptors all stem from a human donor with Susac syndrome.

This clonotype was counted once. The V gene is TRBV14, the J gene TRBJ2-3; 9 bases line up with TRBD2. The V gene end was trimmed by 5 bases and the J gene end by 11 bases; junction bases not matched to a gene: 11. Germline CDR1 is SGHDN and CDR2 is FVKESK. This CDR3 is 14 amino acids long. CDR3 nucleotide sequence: TGTGCCAGCAGCTCGACCTTAGCGGGAGAGGGGCAGTATTTT. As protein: CASSSTLAGEGQYF.

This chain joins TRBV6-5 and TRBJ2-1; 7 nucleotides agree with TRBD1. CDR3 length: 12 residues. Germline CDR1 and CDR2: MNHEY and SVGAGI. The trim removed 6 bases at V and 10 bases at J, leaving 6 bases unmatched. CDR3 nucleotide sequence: TGTGCCAGCAGATTACAGGGGACGGAGCAGTTCTTC. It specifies CASRLQGTEQFF.

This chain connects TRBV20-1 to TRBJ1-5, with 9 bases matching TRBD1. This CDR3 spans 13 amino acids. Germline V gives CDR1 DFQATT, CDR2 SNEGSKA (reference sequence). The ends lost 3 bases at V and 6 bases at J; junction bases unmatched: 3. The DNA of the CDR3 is TGCAGTGCTAGGGAACAGGGGGCTCAGCCCCAGCATTTT. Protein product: CSAREQGAQPQHF.

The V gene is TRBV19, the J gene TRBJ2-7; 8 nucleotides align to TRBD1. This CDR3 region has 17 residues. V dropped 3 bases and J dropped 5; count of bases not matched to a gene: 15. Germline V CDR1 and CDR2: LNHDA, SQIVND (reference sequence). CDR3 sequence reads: CASSIRRTDRDVDEQYF. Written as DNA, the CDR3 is TGTGCCAGTAGTATTCGCAGGACGGACAGGGATGTAGACGAGCAGTACTTC.

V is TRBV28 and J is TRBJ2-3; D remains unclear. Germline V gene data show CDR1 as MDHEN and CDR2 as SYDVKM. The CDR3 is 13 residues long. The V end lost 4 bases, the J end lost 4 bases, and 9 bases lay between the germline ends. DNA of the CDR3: TGTGCCAGCAGTTCCTACCTGTCAGATACGCAGTATTTT. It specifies CASSSYLSDTQYF. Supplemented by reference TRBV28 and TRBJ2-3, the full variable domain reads DVKVTQSSRYLVKRTGEKVFLECVQDMDHENMFWYRQDPGLGLRLIYFSYDVKMKEKGDIPEGYSVSREKKERFSLILESASTNQTSMYLCASSSYLSDTQYFGPGTRLTVL.

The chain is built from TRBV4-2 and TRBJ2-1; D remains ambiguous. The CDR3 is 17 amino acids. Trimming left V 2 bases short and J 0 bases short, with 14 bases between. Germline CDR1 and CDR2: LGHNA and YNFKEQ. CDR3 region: CASSQRLLQSSYNEQFF. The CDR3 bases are TGTGCCAGCAGCCAAAGACTGCTCCAGAGCTCCTACAATGAGCAGTTCTTC.

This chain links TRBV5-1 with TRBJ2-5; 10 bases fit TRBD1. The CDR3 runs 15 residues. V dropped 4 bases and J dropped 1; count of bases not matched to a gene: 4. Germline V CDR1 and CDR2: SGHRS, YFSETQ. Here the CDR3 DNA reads TGCGCCAGCAGCCTAGGACAGGGGGGCCAAGAGACCCAGTACTTC. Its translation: CASSLGQGGQETQYF. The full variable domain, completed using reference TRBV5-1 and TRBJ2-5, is KAGVTQTPRYLIKTRGQQVTLSCSPISGHRSVSWYQQTPGQGLQFLFEYFSETQRNKGNFPGRFSGRQFSNSRSEMNVSTLELGDSALYLCASSLGQGGQETQYFGPGTRLLVL.

CDR3 DNA: TGCAGTGCTAGCACAGGGGGGACTAGCGGGAGAGAGACCCAGTACTTC. This translates into CSASTGGTSGRETQYF. The chain couples TRBV20-1 to TRBJ2-5; 14 bases are shared with TRBD2. Germline V lookup: CDR1 DFQATT, CDR2 SNEGSKA (reference sequence). The CDR3 has 16 amino acids. The ends lost 3 bases at V and 4 bases at J; junction bases unmatched: 7.

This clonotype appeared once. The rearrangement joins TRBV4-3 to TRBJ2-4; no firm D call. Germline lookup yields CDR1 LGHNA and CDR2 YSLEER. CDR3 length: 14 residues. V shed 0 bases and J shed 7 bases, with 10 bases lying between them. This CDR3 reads CASSQETEMNIQYF. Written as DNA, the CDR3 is TGCGCCAGCAGCCAAGAGACGGAGATGAACATTCAGTACTTC.

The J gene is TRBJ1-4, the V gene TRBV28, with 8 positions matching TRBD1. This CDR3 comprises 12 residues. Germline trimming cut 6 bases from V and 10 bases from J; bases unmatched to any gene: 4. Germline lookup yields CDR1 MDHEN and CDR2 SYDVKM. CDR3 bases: TGTGCCAGCAGGGCTACAGGGGGAAAACTGTTTTTT. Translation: CASRATGGKLFF.

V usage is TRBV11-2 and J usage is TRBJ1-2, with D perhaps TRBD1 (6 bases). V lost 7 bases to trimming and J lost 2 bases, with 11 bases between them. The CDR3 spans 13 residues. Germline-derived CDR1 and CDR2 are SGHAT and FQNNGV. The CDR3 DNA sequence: TGTGCCAGCATCGGGCAGGGGAACTATGGCTACACCTTC. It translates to CASIGQGNYGYTF.

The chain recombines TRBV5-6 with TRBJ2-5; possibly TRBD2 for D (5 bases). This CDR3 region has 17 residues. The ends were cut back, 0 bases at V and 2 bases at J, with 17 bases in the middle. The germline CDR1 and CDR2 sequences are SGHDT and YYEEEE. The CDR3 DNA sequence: TGTGCCAGCAGCTTGGAAAGAAGGGAGCCAGATCAAGAGACCCAGTACTTC. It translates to CASSLERREPDQETQYF.

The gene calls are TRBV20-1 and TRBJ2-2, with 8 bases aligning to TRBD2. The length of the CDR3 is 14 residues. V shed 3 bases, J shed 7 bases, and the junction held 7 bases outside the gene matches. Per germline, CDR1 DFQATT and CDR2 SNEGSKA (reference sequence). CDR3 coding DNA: TGCAGTGCTAGGAAAGCGGGAGATGTCGGGGAGCTGTTTTTT. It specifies CSARKAGDVGELFF.

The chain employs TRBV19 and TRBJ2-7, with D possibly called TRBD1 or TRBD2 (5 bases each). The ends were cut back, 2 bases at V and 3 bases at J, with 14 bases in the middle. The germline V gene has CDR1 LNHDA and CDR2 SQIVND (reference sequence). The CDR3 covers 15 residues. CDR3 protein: CASSITPGRNYEQYF. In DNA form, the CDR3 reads TGTGCCAGTAGTATAACTCCGGGACGGAACTACGAGCAGTACTTC.

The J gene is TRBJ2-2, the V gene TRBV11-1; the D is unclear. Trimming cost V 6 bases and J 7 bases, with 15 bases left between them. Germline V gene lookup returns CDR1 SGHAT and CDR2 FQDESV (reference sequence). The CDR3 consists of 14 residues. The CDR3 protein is CASSSRIQLGELFF. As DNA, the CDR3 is TGTGCCAGCAGTTCAAGAATCCAGCTCGGGGAGCTGTTTTTT.